Listed below are T cell receptor beta chains from one sample, sequenced in a study of T cells expressing NK-cell markers. From its re-call of the 5' RACE reads, TCRdb lists each CDR3 protein once, without DNA. Its table records about 260,000 distinct CDR3 sequences. The material sequenced was blood T cells: a sorted CD56 or NKG2C T cell subset, CD4+ or CD8+ T cells, or bulk PBMC T cells (not recorded which). These receptors came from a young man in good health. CDR3s include the opening cysteine and the closing phenylalanine or tryptophan.

j_call v_call cdr3_aa
TRBJ2-7 TRBV10-3 CAIGPSYEQYF
TRBJ2-1 TRBV6-4 CASSDPRTRRDLSYNEQFF
TRBJ1-2 TRBV30 CAWRGRNYGYTF
TRBJ2-5 TRBV7-9 CASSLGRRQGKGTQYF
TRBJ2-1 TRBV15 CATSRVGIAGGRVDEQFF
TRBJ2-1 TRBV7-9 CASSPGGASGNEQFF
TRBJ2-2 TRBV5-1 CASSFDGNTGELFF
TRBJ2-1 TRBV12-3/TRBV12-4 CASSQSSGRYNEQFF
TRBJ2-4 TRBV18 CASSPLTSGRLTTENIQYF
TRBJ2-7 TRBV5-5 CASAFQGQGIYEQYF
TRBJ2-5 TRBV12-5 CASGPTLGAQETQYF
TRBJ2-3 TRBV25-1 CASSERQSIQYF
TRBJ2-1 TRBV4-2 CASSQETGAYNEQFF
TRBJ2-1 TRBV6-1 CASGDSGRAREQFF
TRBJ2-5 TRBV18 CASSPVLTVSAKETQYF
TRBJ2-3 TRBV27 CASSLTRGPTDTQYF
TRBJ2-5 TRBV14 CASSRAPVGWGNQETQYF
TRBJ2-1 TRBV7-2 CASSAGTGGLNEQFF
TRBJ2-7 TRBV27 CASSPRLATGYEQYF
TRBJ2-7 TRBV6-1 CASSEIPQEQYF
TRBJ2-1 TRBV15 CATSRWTSGESSYNEQFF
TRBJ2-7 TRBV27 CASSLGDYSSYEQYF
TRBJ2-1 TRBV19 CASRNQVGGVTSYNEQFF
TRBJ1-5 TRBV5-5 CASSSYRDSNQPQHF
TRBJ1-2 TRBV6-2/TRBV6-3 CASSRAGENGYTF
TRBJ2-1 TRBV7-3 CASSLTADNEQFF
TRBJ2-3 TRBV12-3/TRBV12-4 CASRRTEEGTQYF
TRBJ2-7 TRBV20-1 CSARLGSRRGEQYF
TRBJ2-1 TRBV12-3/TRBV12-4 CASSVTSGPWDEQFF
TRBJ2-1 TRBV12-3/TRBV12-4 CASSSSPGLAVGYNEQFF
TRBJ1-1 TRBV27 CASRPTGFPEAFF
TRBJ2-1 TRBV11-1 CASSLEPRGQEQFF
TRBJ1-5 TRBV20-1 CSAITGPYQPQHF
TRBJ2-5 TRBV12-3/TRBV12-4 CASSLPVRGGQYF
TRBJ2-1 TRBV7-2 CASSLTGHARFF
TRBJ2-1 TRBV20-1 CSARGFYYNEQFF
TRBJ1-4 TRBV14 CASSQRLGEKLFF
TRBJ2-1 TRBV7-8 CASSAYQLAANEQFF
TRBJ2-4 TRBV20-1 CSASPTPAKNIQYF
TRBJ2-5 TRBV10-3 CAISSTGLAFETQYF
TRBJ2-3 TRBV5-1 CASSPGTGVFTDTQYF
TRBJ1-6 TRBV10-3 CAIREDSYNSPLHF
TRBJ2-5 TRBV5-1 CASSSTSGRETQYF
TRBJ2-5 TRBV30 CAWSPGTQETQYF
TRBJ1-2 TRBV3-1 CASSQTGTGLSGYTF
TRBJ1-1 TRBV24-1 CATSDPWTGTEAFF
TRBJ1-1 TRBV12-3/TRBV12-4 CASSLDSIYTEAFF
TRBJ1-5 TRBV27 CASSTVPLGNQPQHF
TRBJ2-3 TRBV10-3 CAISEAREMGTDTQYF
TRBJ2-7 TRBV20-1 CSARSEKSYEQYF
TRBJ2-5 TRBV20-1 CSASPMAQETQYF